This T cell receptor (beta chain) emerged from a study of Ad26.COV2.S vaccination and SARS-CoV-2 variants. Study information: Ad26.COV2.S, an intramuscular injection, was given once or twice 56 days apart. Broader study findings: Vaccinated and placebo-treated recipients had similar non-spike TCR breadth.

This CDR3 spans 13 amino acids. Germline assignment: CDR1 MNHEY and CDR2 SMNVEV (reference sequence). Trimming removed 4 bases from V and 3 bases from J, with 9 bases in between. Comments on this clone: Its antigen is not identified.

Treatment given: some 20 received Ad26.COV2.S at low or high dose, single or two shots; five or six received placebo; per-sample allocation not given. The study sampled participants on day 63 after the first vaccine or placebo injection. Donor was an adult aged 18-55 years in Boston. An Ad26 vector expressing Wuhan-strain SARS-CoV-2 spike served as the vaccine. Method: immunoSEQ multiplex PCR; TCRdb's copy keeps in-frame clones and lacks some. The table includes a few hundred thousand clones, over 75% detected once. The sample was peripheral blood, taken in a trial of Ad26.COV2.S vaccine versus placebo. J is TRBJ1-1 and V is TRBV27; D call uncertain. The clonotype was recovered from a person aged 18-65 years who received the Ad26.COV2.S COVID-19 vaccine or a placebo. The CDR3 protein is CASSWVSDTEAFF. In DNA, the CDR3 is TGTGCCAGCAGTTGGGTCTCGGACACTGAAGCTTTCTTT.